This TCR beta chain was observed in a study of T cells in Graves' hyperthyroidism and ophthalmopathy. Findings and caveats of the study: Most thyroid-expanded clonotypes above 0.001 were also found in blood.

This CDR3 has 16 residues. Trimming took 5 bases from V and 3 from J; bases not matched to a gene: 10. In germline, CDR1 is LNHDA, CDR2 SQIVND (reference sequence). Authors of the study amplified TCR beta CDR3 regions from RNA transcripts. HTBI primers were used for first-round RT-PCR of the TCR CDR3. Via MiXCR, TCRdb re-called the multiplex PCR reads, giving one row per CDR3 protein. This table holds approximately 600,000 distinct CDR3 sequences, 12% to 15% found once. This clonotype occurred many times. The antigen is not known. The sequenced sample was blood. The chain recombines TRBV19 with TRBJ1-1, with 9 bases that match TRBD1. This clonotype originated in a woman aged 18-29 years with Graves' ophthalmopathy. CDR3 DNA: TGTGCCAGTAGTCGGGGACAGGGACGTCGTGACACTGAAGCTTTCTTT. Amino acids: CASSRGQGRRDTEAFF.